What follows is one T cell receptor beta chain and its context. CDR3 length equals 16 residues. The junction had 10 bases not matched to a gene; V was cut back by 5 bases and J by 4 bases. CDR1 and CDR2 from the germline V gene are MNHEY and SVGEGT. The data stem from a study of blood T cell repertoires in COVID-19. Looking at the study overall: The United States, Italy and Spain provided the acute and convalescent COVID-19 samples. Sources were T cells, B-cell-depleted T cells, or PBMCs; the material itself was cDNA or gDNA.

Per the original methods: Reference gene primer amplification gave estimated nucleated cell counts. Assay used: immunoSEQ multiplex PCR; TCRdb lists only in-frame clones, some missing. The V and J calls and clone size come from that table; D and trimming were worked out from the DNA. The sample yields fewer than 200,000 clones, roughly 86% seen once. Seattle participants joined during active infection and were tracked over time. The rearrangement uses TRBV6-2 or TRBV6-3 and TRBJ1-5; TRBD1 matches 8 bases. Sequenced sample: peripheral blood. The source is a woman at least 80 years old with COVID-19, enrolled during active disease. The CDR3 here is CASSPRQGSGNQPQHF. Here the CDR3 DNA reads TGTGCCAGCAGTCCACGACAGGGGAGTGGGAATCAGCCCCAGCATTTT.